This TCR beta chain was retrieved from a study of T cells in localized non-small cell lung cancer (dated by TCRdb to 2020 to 2022). Background for the entire study: The study analyzed T cell repertoires of hundreds of early-stage NSCLC patients, comparing tumors and uninvolved tumor-adjacent lungs. The cohort consisted of 200 to 250 treatment-naive NSCLC patients whose localized lung tumors had been resected. Of the NSCLC patients, 129 were male and about 97 were female, and the mean age was approximately 66 years.

TCR beta CDR3 regions were sequenced from DNA using the immunoSEQ Assay. The paper's data handling went like this. T cell density was computed as TCR beta template counts normalized to usable DNA estimated by amplifying housekeeping genes. Richness was estimated with the preseqR package, extrapolating to 400,000 templates for PBMC samples and 120,000 templates for tissue samples. Clonality was calculated as one minus Pielou's evenness. Tissue-enriched TCRs were identified by differential abundance testing using productive amino-acid clonotypes, minimum total count 5 and alpha 0.1. The Jaccard Index and the Morisita Overlap Index were used to measure how much the repertoires overlapped between compartments. GLIPH grouped TCR beta CDR3s together with public tetramer-defined viral CDR3s, and a viral motif had to include at least three viral sequences and also show V-gene enrichment. TCRdb took over this immuneACCESS table, retaining in-frame rearrangements with V and J assigned. Such tables are incomplete; in checked studies, under half of the missing clones stem from an unresolved V gene, and the remainder is unexplained. The DNA was the basis for D and trimming; V, J and clone size are from that table. The sample table holds over a thousand clones, of which around 25% were seen once. The top ten clonotypes cover around 10% of the sample.

The paper's findings and limits, for the study overall: Of the top 100 tumor clones, a median of roughly 56 were detected in paired uninvolved adjacent lung; roughly 29 were also among that lung's top 100. Longer overall survival was associated with higher blood T cell density, whereas shorter survival was associated with higher adjacent-lung clonality. Uninvolved tumor-adjacent lung showed the highest T cell clonality, higher than tumor, which suggests more focused antigenic responses in the uninvolved tumor-adjacent lung. Multi-region tumor sequencing was not performed, so intratumor heterogeneity could not be excluded. Because of the exploratory design, TCR variables were selected using unadjusted p-values without false-discovery rate correction.

Uninvolved adjacent lung was obtained at least 2 cm from the tumor margin, and the absence of atypia was confirmed by two independent pathologists. At diagnosis, peripheral blood, uninvolved tumor-adjacent lung and tumor were collected and stored as a combination of fresh-frozen and FFPE material. This clone is judged large (0.1 to 1%). Its antigen is still unknown. The sample holds no much larger clone one base away, and base qualities are not on file. CDR3 length: 16 amino acids, cysteine to phenylalanine. CDR3 DNA is the only sequence kept; it has 48 bases, read in frame from the first base. Here V drops 4 bases and J drops 4 bases, and the junction holds 10 bases not matched to any gene. According to the germline V gene, CDR1 reads WSHSY and CDR2 reads SAAADI.

The rearranged chain carries TRBV10-2 and TRBJ1-1, with 9 bases in between that match TRBD1. Sequences were derived from normal lung tissue next to the tumor, sampled before any cancer treatment. This sequence was found in a woman between 40 and 69 years old with stage III squamous cell lung carcinoma. The CDR3 amino acid sequence is: CASSVSGTGFGTEAFF. The nucleotide sequence reads as follows: TGCGCCAGCAGTGTATCCGGGACAGGGTTTGGCACTGAAGCTTTCTTT.